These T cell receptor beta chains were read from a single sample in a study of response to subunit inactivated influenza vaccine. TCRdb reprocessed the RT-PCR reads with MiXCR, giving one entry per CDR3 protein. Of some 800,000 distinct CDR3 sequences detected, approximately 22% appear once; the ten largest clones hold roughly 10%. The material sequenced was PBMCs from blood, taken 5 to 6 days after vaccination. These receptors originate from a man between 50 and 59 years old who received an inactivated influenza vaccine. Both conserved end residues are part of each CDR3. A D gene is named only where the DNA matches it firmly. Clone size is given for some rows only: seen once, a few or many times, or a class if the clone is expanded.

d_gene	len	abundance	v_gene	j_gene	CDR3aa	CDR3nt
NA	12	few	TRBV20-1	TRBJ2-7	CSASGSFDEQYF	TGCAGTGCTAGCGGGAGCTTCGACGAGCAGTACTTC
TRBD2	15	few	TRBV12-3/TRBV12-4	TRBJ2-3	CASRQSGASTDTQYF	TGTGCCAGCAGACAAAGCGGGGCTAGCACAGATACGCAGTATTTT
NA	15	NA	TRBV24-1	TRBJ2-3	CATSEVTGVGDTQYF	TGTGCCACCAGTGAGGTGACAGGCGTAGGAGATACGCAGTATTTT
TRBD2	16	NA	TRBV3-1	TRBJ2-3	CASSQDSGRWSDTQYF	TGTGCCAGCAGCCAAGACAGCGGGAGATGGTCAGATACGCAGTATTTT
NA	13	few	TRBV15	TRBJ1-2	CATSMGRNYGYTF	TGTGCCACCAGCATGGGTAGGAACTATGGCTACACCTTC
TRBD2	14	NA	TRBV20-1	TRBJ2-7	CSAAGTSVIHEQYF	TGCAGTGCTGCCGGGACTAGCGTTATCCACGAGCAGTACTTC
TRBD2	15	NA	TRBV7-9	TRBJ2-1	CASSLVSGSHNEQFF	TGTGCCAGCAGCTTAGTTAGCGGGAGTCACAATGAGCAGTTCTTC
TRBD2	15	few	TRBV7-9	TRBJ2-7	CASSAGLAGFYEQYF	TGTGCCAGCAGCGCAGGACTAGCGGGTTTCTACGAGCAGTACTTC
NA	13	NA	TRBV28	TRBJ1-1	CASRTGQNTEAFF	TGTGCCAGCAGGACGGGACAAAACACTGAAGCTTTCTTT
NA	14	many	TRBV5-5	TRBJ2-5	CASSLGLRQETQYF	TGTGCCAGCAGCTTGGGGTTACGGCAAGAGACCCAGTACTTC
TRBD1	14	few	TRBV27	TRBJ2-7	CASSLQGARYEQYF	TGTGCCAGCAGTTTACAGGGGGCGCGGTACGAGCAGTACTTC
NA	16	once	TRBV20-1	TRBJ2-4	CSAPFEDTIAKNIQYF	TGCAGTGCCCCATTCGAGGACACAATAGCCAAAAACATTCAGTACTTC
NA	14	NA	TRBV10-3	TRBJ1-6	CAIRGFSDNSPLHF	TGTGCCATCAGGGGGTTTTCAGACAATTCACCCCTCCACTTT
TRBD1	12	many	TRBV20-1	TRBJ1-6	CSARTGDSPLHF	TGCAGTGCTAGGACAGGGGACTCACCCCTCCACTTT
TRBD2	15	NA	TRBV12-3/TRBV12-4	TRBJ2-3	CASSLGGLEADTQYF	TGTGCCAGCAGTTTGGGCGGACTAGAGGCAGATACGCAGTATTTT
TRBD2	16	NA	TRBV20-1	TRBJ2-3	CSARDFPSGGKDTQYF	TGCAGTGCTAGAGATTTTCCTAGCGGGGGTAAAGATACGCAGTATTTT
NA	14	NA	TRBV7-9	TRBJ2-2	CASSFSDHTGELFF	TGTGCCAGCAGCTTTTCAGATCACACCGGGGAGCTGTTTTTT
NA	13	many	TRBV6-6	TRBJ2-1	CASSYSGSNEQFF	TGTGCCAGCAGTTACTCGGGGAGCAATGAGCAGTTCTTC
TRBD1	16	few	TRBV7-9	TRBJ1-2	CASSSPETGWDYGYTF	TGTGCCAGCAGCTCCCCCGAGACAGGGTGGGACTATGGCTACACCTTC
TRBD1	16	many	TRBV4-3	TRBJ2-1	CASSQDGQAGVNEQFF	TGCGCCAGCAGCCAAGATGGACAGGCCGGAGTCAATGAGCAGTTCTTC
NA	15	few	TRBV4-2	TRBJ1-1	CASSASTSPNTEAFF	TGTGCCAGCAGCGCCTCGACGTCGCCGAACACTGAAGCTTTCTTT
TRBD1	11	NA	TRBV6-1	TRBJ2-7	CASSDQGAQYF	TGTGCCAGCAGTGATCAGGGGGCGCAGTACTTC
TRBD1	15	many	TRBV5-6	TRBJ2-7	CASRRTGTGFYEQYF	TGTGCCAGCAGACGTACCGGGACAGGGTTTTACGAGCAGTACTTC
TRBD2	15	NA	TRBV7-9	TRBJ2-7	CASRNAAGGTYEQYF	TGTGCCAGCAGGAATGCGGCGGGAGGCACCTACGAGCAGTACTTC
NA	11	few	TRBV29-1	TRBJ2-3	CSAGREDTQYF	TGCAGCGCCGGAAGGGAAGATACGCAGTATTTT
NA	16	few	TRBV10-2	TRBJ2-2	CASSEPASANTGELFF	TGCGCCAGCAGTGAACCAGCCAGCGCGAACACCGGGGAGCTGTTTTTT
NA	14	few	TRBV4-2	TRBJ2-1	CASSQDPPGPRQFF	TGTGCCAGCAGCCAAGATCCTCCGGGACCTAGACAGTTCTTC
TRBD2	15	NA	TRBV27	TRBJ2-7	CASSLSTAGAYEQYF	TGTGCCAGCAGTTTATCGACAGCGGGGGCCTACGAGCAGTACTTC
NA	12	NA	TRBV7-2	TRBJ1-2	CASSSPVYGYTF	TGTGCCAGCAGCTCGCCGGTGTATGGCTACACCTTC
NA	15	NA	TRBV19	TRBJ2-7	CATKIAGTDNYEQYF	TGTGCCACTAAAATTGCCGGGACGGATAACTACGAGCAGTACTTC
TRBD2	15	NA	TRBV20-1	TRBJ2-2	CSARIAGGYTGELFF	TGCAGTGCAAGAATAGCGGGCGGCTACACCGGGGAGCTGTTTTTT
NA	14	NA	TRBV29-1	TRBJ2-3	CSVRHGVSTDTQYF	TGCAGCGTGCGTCATGGTGTCAGCACAGATACGCAGTATTTT
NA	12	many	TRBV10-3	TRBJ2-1	CAIRYGDNEQFF	TGTGCCATCAGGTACGGTGACAATGAGCAGTTCTTC
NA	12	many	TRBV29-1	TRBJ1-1	CSVDRGPGEAFF	TGCAGCGTTGACAGGGGTCCCGGTGAAGCTTTCTTT
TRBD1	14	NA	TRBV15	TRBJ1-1	CATSNPTGTTEAFF	TGTGCCACCAGCAATCCGACAGGGACCACTGAAGCTTTCTTT
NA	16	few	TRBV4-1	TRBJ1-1	CASSQAPGPRNTEAFF	TGCGCCAGCAGCCAAGCCCCGGGACCGAGAAACACTGAAGCTTTCTTT
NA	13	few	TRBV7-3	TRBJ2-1	CASSSRSRNEQFF	TGTGCCAGCAGCTCCAGGTCACGGAATGAGCAGTTCTTC
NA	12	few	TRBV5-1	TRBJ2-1	CASSADNNEQFF	TGCGCCAGCAGCGCCGATAACAATGAGCAGTTCTTC
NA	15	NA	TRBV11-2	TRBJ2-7	CASSQNRGRNYEQYF	TGTGCCAGCAGCCAAAACCGCGGCAGAAACTACGAGCAGTACTTC
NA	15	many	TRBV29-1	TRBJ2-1	CSAGASPPGYNEQFF	TGCAGCGCCGGGGCGTCACCCCCCGGTTACAATGAGCAGTTCTTC